Each of the 7 T cell receptor beta chains below was sequenced from the same sample in a study of blood T cell repertoires in COVID-19. TCRdb's copy holds only in-frame clones and misses some; the assay was immunoSEQ multiplex PCR. Of over 90,000 clones listed, approximately 86% are singletons. Sequenced material: peripheral blood. These receptors all come from a middle-aged man with active or convalescent COVID-19.

This chain connects TRBV4-3 to TRBJ1-2, with a weak D call TRBD1 (5 bases). Per germline, CDR1 LGHNA and CDR2 YSLEER. The V end lost 0 bases, the J end lost 0 bases, and 14 bases lay between the germline ends. This CDR3 is built from 17 residues. The DNA of the CDR3 is TGCGCCAGCAGCCAAGATACGACAGTGATATCTAACTATGGCTACACCTTC. Translating it yields CASSQDTTVISNYGYTF.

This chain uses TRBV5-1 with TRBJ2-6; 7 positions match TRBD1. J was trimmed by 3 bases and V by 0 bases; bases with no gene match: 6. The CDR3 extends over 17 amino acids. The V gene's germline CDR1 is SGHRS and CDR2 YFSETQ. The CDR3 reads CASSLEGALYGANVLTF. CDR3 DNA: TGCGCCAGCAGCTTGGAGGGGGCGTTATATGGGGCCAACGTCCTGACTTTC.

In this sample, this clone turned up once. The CDR3 sequence is CATSDPTSGGAGTQYF. CDR3 DNA sequence: TGTGCCACCAGTGATCCGACTAGCGGGGGGGCAGGCACGCAGTATTTT. This chain joins TRBV24-1 and TRBJ2-3; 14 bases are shared with TRBD2. Germline V lookup: CDR1 KGHDR, CDR2 SFDVKD. Trimming took 3 bases from V and 9 from J; bases not matched to a gene: 7. This CDR3 comprises 16 residues.

The rearrangement links TRBV6-1 to TRBJ2-3; TRBD2 aligns across 7 bases. Per germline, CDR1 MNHNS and CDR2 SASEGT. Trimming cost V 3 bases and J 6 bases; bases outside gene matches: 9. This CDR3 spans 15 amino acids. Here the CDR3 DNA reads TGTGCCAGCAGTGATTCTAGCTGGGAGGGGGATACGCAGTATTTT. Translating gives CASSDSSWEGDTQYF.

The rearrangement links TRBV7-8 to TRBJ1-5; unclear D gene. The CDR3 sequence is 15 residues long. Germline CDR1 reads SGHVS; CDR2 reads FQNEAQ. The V end was cut by 1 base, the J end by 2 bases, with 9 bases between. CDR3: CASSLDSLGNQPQHF. The CDR3 coding sequence is TGTGCCAGCAGCTTAGACAGTCTCGGCAATCAGCCCCAGCATTTT.

The rearrangement links TRBV5-1 to TRBJ1-1, with D tentatively TRBD1 (5 bases). The germline CDR1 and CDR2 sequences are SGHRS and YFSETQ. This CDR3 is 14 amino acids long. Trimming left V 4 bases short and J 10 bases short, with 20 bases between. CDR3 nucleotides: TGCGCCAGCAGCCCATACCCCGGACACGCTTTAGCTTTCTTT. It encodes CASSPYPGHALAFF.

V is TRBV3-1 (or the pseudogene TRBV3-2) and J is TRBJ2-1, with D maybe TRBD2 (7 bases). Germline CDR1 reads LGHDT; CDR2 reads YNNKEL (reference sequence). Trimming left V 0 bases short and J 4 bases short, with 13 bases between. CDR3 size: 16 residues. CDR3 sequence: CASSQEGGGQYNEQFF. CDR3 DNA sequence: TGTGCCAGCAGCCAAGAAGGGGGGGGGCAGTACAATGAGCAGTTCTTC.